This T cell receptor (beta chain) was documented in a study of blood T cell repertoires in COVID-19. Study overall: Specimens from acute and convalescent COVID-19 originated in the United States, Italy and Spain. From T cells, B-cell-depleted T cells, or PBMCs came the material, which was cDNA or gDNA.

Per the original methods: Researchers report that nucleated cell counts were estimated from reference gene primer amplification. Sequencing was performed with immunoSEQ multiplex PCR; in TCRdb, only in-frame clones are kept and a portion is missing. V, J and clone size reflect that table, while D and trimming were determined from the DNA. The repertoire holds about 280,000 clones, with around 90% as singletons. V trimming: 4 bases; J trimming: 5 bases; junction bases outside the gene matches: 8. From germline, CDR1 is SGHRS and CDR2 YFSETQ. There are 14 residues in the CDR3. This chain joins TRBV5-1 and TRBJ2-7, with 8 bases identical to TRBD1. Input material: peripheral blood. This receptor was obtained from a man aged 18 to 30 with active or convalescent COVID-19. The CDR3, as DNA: TGCGCCAGCAGCGTGCGGACAGGGAACCACGAGCAGTACTTC. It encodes CASSVRTGNHEQYF.